These T cell receptor beta chains were read from a single sample in a study of T cell changes during pregnancy in multiple sclerosis. The data were produced by immunoSEQ multiplex PCR, yet TCRdb's version contains in-frame clones alone and is incomplete. This table holds 91,000 or so clones, approximately 92% found once. Sequencing was performed on peripheral blood, taken after pregnancy. The receptors come from a female donor with multiple sclerosis, enrolled in a pregnancy study. CDR3s include the opening cysteine and the closing phenylalanine or tryptophan. Each record gives: CDR3 DNA, CDR3 protein, V gene, D gene, clone size, J gene, CDR3 length. The D gene is left open where the match is weak. Size tells how often a clone was seen (once, few, many) or the class of an expanded clone, and some rows leave it out.

TGTGCCAGCTCACCGTCTATTGGACAGGGAAGTGGCTACACCTTC,CASSPSIGQGSGYTF,TRBV18,TRBD1,few,TRBJ1-2,15
TGTGCCATCAGTGAGGAAGGGGGCACTGAAGCTTTCTTT,CAISEEGGTEAFF,TRBV10-3,-,-,TRBJ1-1,13
TGTGCCAGCAGCGCAGGGGGGACAGGGGGCTCTGTCACTGAAGCTTTCTTT,CASSAGGTGGSVTEAFF,TRBV9,TRBD1,-,TRBJ1-1,17
TGTGCCAGCAGTGAAACCTGGACAGGGTCAGACGAGCAGTACTTC,CASSETWTGSDEQYF,TRBV6-1,TRBD1,-,TRBJ2-7,15
TGTGCAAGTCGCTTGGCCCTCTTTGACGAGCAGTACTTC,CASRLALFDEQYF,TRBV12-2,-,-,TRBJ2-7,13
TGTGCCAGCAGCTCGTCCAGTTTCAATCAGCCCCAGCATTTT,CASSSSSFNQPQHF,TRBV7-9,-,-,TRBJ1-5,14
TGTGCCAGCTCCTTGAACAGGGACAATGAGCAGTTCTTC,CASSLNRDNEQFF,TRBV18,-,-,TRBJ2-1,13
TGTGCCAGCAGCTCGAGAACTAGCGGAGGCGATACGCAGTATTTT,CASSSRTSGGDTQYF,TRBV7-9,TRBD2,-,TRBJ2-3,15
TGTGCCAGCAGCTTAGGACTTATAGAGACCCAGTACTTC,CASSLGLIETQYF,TRBV7-9,-,-,TRBJ2-5,13
TGTGCCAGCAGCCGCCGGGAGACCTACGAGCAGTACTTC,CASSRRETYEQYF,TRBV7-9,-,-,TRBJ2-7,13
TGTGCCAGCAGCCAGAGCACAGATACGCAGTATTTT,CASSQSTDTQYF,TRBV7-2,-,-,TRBJ2-3,12
TGTGCCAGCTCACCGGCAGACTCCTACGAGCAGTACTTC,CASSPADSYEQYF,TRBV18,-,-,TRBJ2-7,13
TGTGCCAGCAGTGAAGTACCGGGGGAGGGTGGCTACACCTTC,CASSEVPGEGGYTF,TRBV6-1,-,few,TRBJ1-2,14
TGTGCCAGCACCACAGAAAGCTCCTATAATTCACCCCTCCACTTT,CASTTESSYNSPLHF,TRBV27,-,once,TRBJ1-6,15
TGTGCCAGCTCATGGCCAATGGATGCGGGGGTCCCGCGATTTACCTACAATGAGCAGTTCTTC,CASSWPMDAGVPRFTYNEQFF,TRBV18,TRBD2,once,TRBJ2-1,21
TGTGCCAGCAGCTTAGGCGGGAGTGCGTACAATGAGCAGTTCTTC,CASSLGGSAYNEQFF,TRBV7-6,TRBD2,-,TRBJ2-1,15
TGCGCCAGCATGACCTGGGACAGATTATACGAGCAGTACTTC,CASMTWDRLYEQYF,TRBV10-2,TRBD1,-,TRBJ2-7,14
TGTGCCAGCAGCCCTCAGGCGGGCGGCTCCTACGAGCAGTACTTC,CASSPQAGGSYEQYF,TRBV9,-,-,TRBJ2-7,15
TGTGCCAGCAGCCCGAGCCCGGGACTAGATCTCTACGAGCAGTACTTC,CASSPSPGLDLYEQYF,TRBV5-4,TRBD2,-,TRBJ2-7,16
TGTGCCAGCAGCCAGACAGGGTCGAAGAACGAGCAGTACTTC,CASSQTGSKNEQYF,TRBV6-5,TRBD1,-,TRBJ2-7,14
TGTGCTAGTGGTTTGGTCTCGACAGGAGTTATAGAGCAGTTCTTC,CASGLVSTGVIEQFF,TRBV12-5,-,-,TRBJ2-1,15
TGTGCCAGTAGGCTCGACAGACGGAACACTGAAGCTTTCTTT,CASRLDRRNTEAFF,TRBV19,-,-,TRBJ1-1,14
TGTGCCAGCAGCATCTATCAGGGAAACCGGCAGTACTTC,CASSIYQGNRQYF,TRBV14,-,-,TRBJ2-7,13
TGCGCCAGCAGAATCGACAGTGAACAGAGCTATGGCTACACCTTC,CASRIDSEQSYGYTF,TRBV5-1,-,-,TRBJ1-2,15
TGTGCCAGCTCCCCTGGGACTAGCCCGAGCACAGATACGCAGTATTTT,CASSPGTSPSTDTQYF,TRBV18,TRBD2,-,TRBJ2-3,16
TGCGCCAGCAGCTCGGCAGGGTTAGATACGCAGTATTTT,CASSSAGLDTQYF,TRBV5-1,-,-,TRBJ2-3,13
TGCAGCGTTGGGTATGTAGGAGACACTGAAGCTTTCTTT,CSVGYVGDTEAFF,TRBV29-1,-,-,TRBJ1-1,13
TGTGCCAGTAGTATACAGGGGTCCTCCTACAATGAGCAGTTCTTC,CASSIQGSSYNEQFF,TRBV19,-,-,TRBJ2-1,15
TGTGCCAGTAGCGACAGGGGGGAGACTAGCACAGATACGCAGTATTTT,CASSDRGETSTDTQYF,TRBV19,TRBD1,-,TRBJ2-3,16
TGTGCCAGCAGCCCGAGACAGGGGATTAACTATGGCTACACCTTC,CASSPRQGINYGYTF,TRBV11-2,TRBD1,-,TRBJ1-2,15
TGTGCCAGCAGCCGGATGGGGCCTACCGGGGAGCTGTTTTTT,CASSRMGPTGELFF,TRBV5-4,-,-,TRBJ2-2,14
TGTGCCAGCAGTTACGGGCAGGGTAACTATGGCTACACCTTC,CASSYGQGNYGYTF,TRBV6-6,-,-,TRBJ1-2,14
TGTGCCAGCAGTGCCCAGACAGGGGGCACGGACACCATATATTTT,CASSAQTGGTDTIYF,TRBV6-1,TRBD1,-,TRBJ1-3,15
TGTGCCAGCAGCTTAGATCGACAGCAGCCCCAGCATTTT,CASSLDRQQPQHF,TRBV11-2,-,-,TRBJ1-5,13
TGTGCCACCTCTAGGCTAGCGGGAGGTTGGTACTTC,CATSRLAGGWYF,TRBV2,TRBD2,-,TRBJ2-7,12
TGTGCCACCTCCCTGCGGGGGGCCCGGGGCTACACCTTC,CATSLRGARGYTF,TRBV7-2,-,-,TRBJ1-2,13
TGTGCCAGCAGATATCCAGCGGAGGGTTCCTACGAGCAGTACTTC,CASRYPAEGSYEQYF,TRBV2,-,-,TRBJ2-7,15
TGCGCCAGCAGCTTTTTGGGGACAGGGGTCTACAATGAGCAGTTCTTC,CASSFLGTGVYNEQFF,TRBV5-1,TRBD1,-,TRBJ2-1,16
TGTGCCAGCAGTTGGGCGGGACAGGGCAGCAATCAGCCCCAGCATTTT,CASSWAGQGSNQPQHF,TRBV2,TRBD1,-,TRBJ1-5,16
TGTGCCAGCAGCTTAATCAGTTTCACTGAAGCTTTCTTT,CASSLISFTEAFF,TRBV7-2,-,-,TRBJ1-1,13
TGCGCCAGCAGCCAAGATCTTTTCGGACTAGCCAAGAACACCGGGGAGCTGTTTTTT,CASSQDLFGLAKNTGELFF,TRBV4-1,TRBD2,few,TRBJ2-2,19
TGTGCCAGCAGCCAAGCGTCCCTAGCGGGGGGCAACTCCGAGCAGTACTTC,CASSQASLAGGNSEQYF,TRBV4-2,TRBD2,-,TRBJ2-7,17
TGCGCCAGCAGCTTAGGGCCAGGGGCTCATTACGAGCAGTACTTC,CASSLGPGAHYEQYF,TRBV5-1,-,-,TRBJ2-7,15
TGTGCCAGCAGCCCCGGTCGGGGAGAGACCCAGTACTTC,CASSPGRGETQYF,TRBV11-3,-,once,TRBJ2-5,13
TGTGCCAGCAGCTTAGCCAGCGGGGAGCTGTTTTTT,CASSLASGELFF,TRBV7-8,-,-,TRBJ2-2,12
TGTGCCAGCAGCCAGGACGAGACGGCTAGCGGCAACTCCTACGAGCAGTACTTC,CASSQDETASGNSYEQYF,TRBV4-2,TRBD2,-,TRBJ2-7,18
TGTGCCAGCAGCCCAGGGACTAACACCGGGGAGCTGTTTTTT,CASSPGTNTGELFF,TRBV2,-,-,TRBJ2-2,14
TGTGCCAGCTATGGTGGGGCTAGCGGGAGGGCCCAAGAGACCCAGTACTTC,CASYGGASGRAQETQYF,TRBV2,TRBD2,-,TRBJ2-5,17
TGTGCCAGCAGCTTTAGGGGGAACAATGAGCAGTTCTTC,CASSFRGNNEQFF,TRBV7-2,-,-,TRBJ2-1,13
TGTGCCATCAGGGACACCCGAGGGAACACTGAAGCTTTCTTT,CAIRDTRGNTEAFF,TRBV10-3,-,-,TRBJ1-1,14